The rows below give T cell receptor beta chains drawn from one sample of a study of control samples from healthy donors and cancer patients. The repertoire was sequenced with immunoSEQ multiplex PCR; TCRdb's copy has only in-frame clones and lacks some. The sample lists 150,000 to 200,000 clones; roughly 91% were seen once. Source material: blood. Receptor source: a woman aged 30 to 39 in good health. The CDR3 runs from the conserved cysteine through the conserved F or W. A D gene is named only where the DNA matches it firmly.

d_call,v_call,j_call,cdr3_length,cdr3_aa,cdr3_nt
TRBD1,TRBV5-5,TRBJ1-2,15,CASSLGGQTYYGYTF,TGTGCCAGCAGCTTGGGGGGACAGACTTACTATGGCTACACCTTC
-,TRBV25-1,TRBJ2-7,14,CASSEQGLTYEQYF,TGTGCCAGCAGTGAACAGGGGTTAACCTACGAGCAGTACTTC
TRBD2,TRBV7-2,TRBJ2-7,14,CASSSRTSSYEQYF,TGTGCCAGCAGCTCTAGGACTAGCTCCTACGAGCAGTACTTC
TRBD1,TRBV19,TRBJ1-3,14,CASTRQGAGNTIYF,TGTGCCAGTACCCGACAGGGGGCAGGAAACACCATATATTTT
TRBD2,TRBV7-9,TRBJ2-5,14,CASSLAGGRETQYF,TGTGCCAGCAGCTTAGCGGGAGGGCGGGAGACCCAGTACTTC
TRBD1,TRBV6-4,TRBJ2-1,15,CASSDSAGGYNEQFF,TGTGCCAGCAGTGACTCGGCAGGGGGTTACAATGAGCAGTTCTTC
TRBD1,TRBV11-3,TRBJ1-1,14,CASSWGQGNTEAFF,TGTGCCAGCAGCTGGGGACAGGGGAACACTGAAGCTTTCTTT
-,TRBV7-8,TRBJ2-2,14,CASSLAGVTGELFF,TGTGCCAGCAGCTTAGCGGGAGTTACCGGGGAGCTGTTTTTT
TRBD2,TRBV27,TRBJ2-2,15,CASFRTSGSGGELFF,TGTGCCAGCTTCCGGACTAGCGGGAGCGGCGGGGAGCTGTTTTTT
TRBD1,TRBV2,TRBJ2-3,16,CASSVGTGTSTDTQYF,TGTGCCAGCAGTGTTGGGACAGGGACTAGCACAGATACGCAGTATTTT
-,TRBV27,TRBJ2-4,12,CASRGAKNIQYF,TGTGCCAGCAGGGGAGCCAAAAACATTCAGTACTTC
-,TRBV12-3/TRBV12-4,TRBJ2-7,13,CASRQQGSYEQYF,TGTGCCAGCAGACAACAGGGCTCCTACGAGCAGTACTTC
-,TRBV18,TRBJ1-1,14,CASSPTTGPTEAFF,TGTGCCAGCTCACCAACCACAGGGCCCACTGAAGCTTTCTTT
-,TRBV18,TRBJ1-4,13,CASSRGANEKLFF,TGTGCCAGCTCACGAGGGGCTAATGAAAAACTGTTTTTT
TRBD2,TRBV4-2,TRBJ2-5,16,CASSQDLASGQETQYF,TGTGCCAGCAGCCAAGATCTGGCTAGCGGCCAAGAGACCCAGTACTTC
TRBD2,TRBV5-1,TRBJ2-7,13,CASSGAGGPEQYF,TGCGCCAGCAGCGGAGCGGGAGGGCCTGAGCAGTACTTC